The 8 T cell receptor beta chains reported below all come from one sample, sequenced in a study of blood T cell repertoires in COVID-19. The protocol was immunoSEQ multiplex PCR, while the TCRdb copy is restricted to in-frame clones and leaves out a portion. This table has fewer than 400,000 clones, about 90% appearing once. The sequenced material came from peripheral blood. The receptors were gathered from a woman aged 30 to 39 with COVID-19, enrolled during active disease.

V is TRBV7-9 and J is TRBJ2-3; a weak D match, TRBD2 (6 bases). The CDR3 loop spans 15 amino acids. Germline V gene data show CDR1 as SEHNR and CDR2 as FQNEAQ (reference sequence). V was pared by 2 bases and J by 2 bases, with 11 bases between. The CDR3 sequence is CASSLMRGPTDTQYF. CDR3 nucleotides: TGTGCCAGCAGCTTAATGCGGGGACCCACAGATACGCAGTATTTT.

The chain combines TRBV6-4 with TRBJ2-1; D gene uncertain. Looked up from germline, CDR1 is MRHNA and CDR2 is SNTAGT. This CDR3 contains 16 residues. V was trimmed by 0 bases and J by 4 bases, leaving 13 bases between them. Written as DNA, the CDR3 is TGTGCCAGCAGTGACTCATTCAAGGCGGCGTACAATGAGCAGTTCTTC. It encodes CASSDSFKAAYNEQFF.

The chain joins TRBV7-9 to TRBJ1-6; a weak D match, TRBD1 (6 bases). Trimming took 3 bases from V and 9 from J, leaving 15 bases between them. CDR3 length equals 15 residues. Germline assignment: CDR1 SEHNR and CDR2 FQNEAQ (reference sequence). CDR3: CASSFATGPRSPLHF. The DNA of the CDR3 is TGTGCCAGCAGCTTTGCCACAGGGCCGCGTTCACCCCTCCACTTT.

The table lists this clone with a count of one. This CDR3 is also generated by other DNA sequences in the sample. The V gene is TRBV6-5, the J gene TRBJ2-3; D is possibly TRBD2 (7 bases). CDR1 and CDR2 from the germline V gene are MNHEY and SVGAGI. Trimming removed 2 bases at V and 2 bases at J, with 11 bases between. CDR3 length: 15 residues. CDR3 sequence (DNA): TGTGCCAGCAGTTACGGGGGGGGCCTCACAGATACGCAGTATTTT. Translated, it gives CASSYGGGLTDTQYF.

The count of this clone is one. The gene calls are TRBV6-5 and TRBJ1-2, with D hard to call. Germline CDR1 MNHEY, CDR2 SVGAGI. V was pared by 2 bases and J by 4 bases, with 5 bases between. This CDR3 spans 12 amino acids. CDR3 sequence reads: CASSYTGYGYTF. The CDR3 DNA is TGTGCCAGCAGTTACACCGGCTATGGCTACACCTTC.

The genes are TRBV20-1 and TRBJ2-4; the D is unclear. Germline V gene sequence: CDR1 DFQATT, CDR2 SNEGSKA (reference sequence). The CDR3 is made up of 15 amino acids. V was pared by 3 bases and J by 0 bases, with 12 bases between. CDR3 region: CSASGQPLAKNIQYF. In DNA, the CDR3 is TGCAGTGCTAGTGGGCAACCTCTAGCCAAAAACATTCAGTACTTC.

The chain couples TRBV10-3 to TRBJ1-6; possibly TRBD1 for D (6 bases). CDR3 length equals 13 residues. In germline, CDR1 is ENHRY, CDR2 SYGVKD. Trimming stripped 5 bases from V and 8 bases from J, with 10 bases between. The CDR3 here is CAISRGSDSPLHF. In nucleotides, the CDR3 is TGTGCCATCAGTAGGGGGTCGGATTCACCCCTCCACTTT.

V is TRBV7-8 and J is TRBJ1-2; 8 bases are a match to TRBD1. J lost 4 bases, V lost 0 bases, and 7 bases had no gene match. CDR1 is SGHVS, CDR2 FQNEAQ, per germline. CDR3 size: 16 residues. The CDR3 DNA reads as TGTGCCAGCAGCTTAGCGCTGGGACAGGAGATCTATGGCTACACCTTC. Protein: CASSLALGQEIYGYTF. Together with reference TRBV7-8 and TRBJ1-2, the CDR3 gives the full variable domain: GAGVSQSPRYKVAKRGQDVALRCDPISGHVSLFWYQQALGQGPEFLTYFQNEAQLDKSGLPSDRFFAERPEGSVSTLKIQRTQQEDSAVYLCASSLALGQEIYGYTFGSGTRLTVV.